The rows below give T cell receptor beta chains drawn from one sample of a study of blood T cell repertoires in COVID-19. The assay was immunoSEQ multiplex PCR, and TCRdb's table has in-frame clones only and misses some. The repertoire consists of about 200,000 clones, with just under 85% occurring once and the leading ten covering 6.9%. Sequenced: peripheral blood. The receptors here all came from a human donor with acute or convalescent COVID-19. The donor label of this sample is uncertain. Each CDR3 is given with its conserved first and last residue. The order of the fields is clone size, J gene, V gene, D gene, CDR3 DNA, CDR3 protein. D genes are given only for firm matches. A row's size may be missing; if present it is once, few, many or a size class.

>.|TRBJ2-7|TRBV2|TRBD1
TGTGCCACCAGAGGACAGGGGTTTTCCTACGAGCAGTACTTC
CATRGQGFSYEQYF
>.|TRBJ1-2|TRBV10-1|.
TGCGCCAGCAGTGAGGCACGGATGGACAGCGGAACTTCGGCCTTC
CASSEARMDSGTSAF
>.|TRBJ2-1|TRBV11-2|TRBD2
TGTGCCAGCAGCCCCGTTGCTAGCGGGAGGGCCGCTGGTGAGCAGTTCTTC
CASSPVASGRAAGEQFF
>.|TRBJ1-1|TRBV20-1|.
TGCAGTGCTAGAGGGGTGGCGGAGGCTTTCTTT
CSARGVAEAFF
>.|TRBJ1-2|TRBV6-5|.
TGTGCCAGCACACAGGGATTTAGGGGCTACACCTTC
CASTQGFRGYTF
>.|TRBJ1-5|TRBV7-2|.
TGTGCCAGCAGCCAACGGGGGGATCAGCCCCAGCATTTT
CASSQRGDQPQHF
>.|TRBJ1-2|TRBV7-2|.
TGTGCCAGCAGCGGTTATAGACTGATCTATGGCTACACCTTC
CASSGYRLIYGYTF
>.|TRBJ2-5|TRBV5-1|TRBD2
TGCGCCAGCAGTAGAGACCGGGGGGGAGAGACCCAGTACTTC
CASSRDRGGETQYF
>.|TRBJ1-1|TRBV21-1|.
TGTGCCAGCAGCAGAACAGGGTCCCCAGGGAACACTGAAGCTTTCTTT
CASSRTGSPGNTEAFF
>.|TRBJ2-1|TRBV4-2|TRBD2
TGTGCCAGCAGCCCAGGGGCGGGAGGATCATACAATGAGCAGTTCTTC
CASSPGAGGSYNEQFF
>once|TRBJ2-5|TRBV19|TRBD2
TGTGCCAGTAAAACGGGACTAGCGGGGGAGACCCAGTACTTC
CASKTGLAGETQYF
>.|TRBJ2-1|TRBV5-4|TRBD2
TGTGCCAGCAGTGAAGGGACTAGCGGCTACAATGAGCAGTTCTTC
CASSEGTSGYNEQFF
>.|TRBJ2-7|TRBV18|.
TGTGCCAGCTCACCAGGACAGCCCTACGAGCAGTACTTC
CASSPGQPYEQYF
>.|TRBJ2-5|TRBV9|TRBD2
TGTGCCAGCAGCGTAGCAGTGGGAGGGGCAGGGGAGACCCAGTACTTC
CASSVAVGGAGETQYF
>few|TRBJ2-7|TRBV6-6|TRBD2
TGTGCCAGCGTAGCGGGAGTACAGGGCGAGCAGTACTTC
CASVAGVQGEQYF
>few|TRBJ2-1|TRBV7-7|.
TGTGCCAGCAGCTTAGGAGGTCGGGAGTCGAATGAGCAGTTCTTC
CASSLGGRESNEQFF
>.|TRBJ1-2|TRBV5-1|TRBD1
TGCGCCAGCAGCCCACAGGGGGTAGGTGGCTACACCTTC
CASSPQGVGGYTF
>.|TRBJ1-5|TRBV6-5|TRBD1
TGTGCCAGTAGACAGACAGGGGGGTTTAATCAGCCCCAGCATTTT
CASRQTGGFNQPQHF
>.|TRBJ2-1|TRBV18|TRBD2
TGTGCCAGCTCACCAGAGCTAGCGGGATACAATGAGCAGTTCTTC
CASSPELAGYNEQFF
>.|TRBJ2-2|TRBV29-1|TRBD2
TGCAGCGTTGAGAGGGAAACTAGCGGAATCACCGGGGAGCTGTTTTTT
CSVERETSGITGELFF
>.|TRBJ1-1|TRBV7-9|.
TGTGCCAGCAGCTTCGGGGGGAACACTGAAGCTTTCTTT
CASSFGGNTEAFF
>.|TRBJ2-3|TRBV7-2|.
TGTGCCAGCAGCTTAGTCTGGCAAGATACGCAGTATTTT
CASSLVWQDTQYF
>.|TRBJ2-3|TRBV19|TRBD1
TGTGCCAGTACTAGGGACAGTTGGGCAGATACGCAGTATTTT
CASTRDSWADTQYF
>.|TRBJ2-7|TRBV23-1|TRBD1
TGCGCCAGCAGTCAGACTTCGGGACAGACCTACGAGCAGTACTTC
CASSQTSGQTYEQYF
>.|TRBJ2-7|TRBV7-6|.
TGTGCCAGCAGCTTAGAAGTTGGGAGCCAATACGAGCAGTACTTC
CASSLEVGSQYEQYF
>.|TRBJ1-5|TRBV7-8|.
TGTGCCAGCAGCTCTGACATCAATCAGCCCCAGCATTTT
CASSSDINQPQHF
>.|TRBJ2-2|TRBV9|.
TGTGCCAGCAGCCTCTACCCGGTTCCCGGGGAGCTGTTTTTT
CASSLYPVPGELFF